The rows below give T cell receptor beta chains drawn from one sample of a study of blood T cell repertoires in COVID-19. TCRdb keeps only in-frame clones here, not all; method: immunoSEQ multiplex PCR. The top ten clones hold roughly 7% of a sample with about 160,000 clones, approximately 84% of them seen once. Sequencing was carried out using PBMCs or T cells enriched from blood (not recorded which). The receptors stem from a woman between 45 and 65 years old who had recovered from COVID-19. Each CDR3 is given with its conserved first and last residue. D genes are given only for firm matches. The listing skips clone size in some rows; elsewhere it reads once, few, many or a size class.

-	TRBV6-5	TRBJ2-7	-	TGTGCCAGCAGTTACTCCACAGGCCCCCTCTACGAGCAGTACTTC	CASSYSTGPLYEQYF
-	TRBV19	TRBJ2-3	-	TGTGCCAGTAAACTAGCTTTTAAGACAGATACGCAGTATTTT	CASKLAFKTDTQYF
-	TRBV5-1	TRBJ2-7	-	TGCGCCAGCAGCTTGGAACTAGGCTACGAGCAGTACTTC	CASSLELGYEQYF
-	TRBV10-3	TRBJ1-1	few	TGTGCCATCAGAGGTGACTCAGGGTACACTGAAGCTTTCTTT	CAIRGDSGYTEAFF
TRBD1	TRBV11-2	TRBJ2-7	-	TGTGCCAGCAGCACCGGGACAGGGTTGTTTGTGCAGTACTTC	CASSTGTGLFVQYF
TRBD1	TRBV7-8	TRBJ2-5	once	TGTGCCAGCAGCCTTAGCCGACAGGGAGCCCAGTACTTC	CASSLSRQGAQYF
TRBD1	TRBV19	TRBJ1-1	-	TGTGCCAGTAGTTCGGACAGGGGGGATACTGAAGCTTTCTTT	CASSSDRGDTEAFF
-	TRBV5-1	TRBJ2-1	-	TGCGCCAGCAGCTTGGAAGGGAGCTCCTACAATGAGCAGTTCTTC	CASSLEGSSYNEQFF
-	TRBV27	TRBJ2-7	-	TGTGCCAGCAGGGCGGGGCAGTACTACGAGCAGTACTTC	CASRAGQYYEQYF
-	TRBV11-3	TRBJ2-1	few	TGTGCCAGCAGCCAAACCGGGATTAATGAGCAGTTCTTC	CASSQTGINEQFF
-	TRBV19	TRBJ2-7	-	TGTGCCAGTAGTATAGCCCCCGGCTACGAGCAGTACTTC	CASSIAPGYEQYF
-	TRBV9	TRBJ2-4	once	TGTGCCAGCAGCCCTGGACTAGCCAAAAACATTCAGTACTTC	CASSPGLAKNIQYF
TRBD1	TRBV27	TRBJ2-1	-	TGTGCCAGCAGTTCAACCGGGACAGGGGAAAAGAACAATGAGCAGTTCTTC	CASSSTGTGEKNNEQFF
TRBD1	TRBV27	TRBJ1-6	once	TGTGCCAGCAGTCCTCCCCCGGGACAGGATCGACCCCTCCACTTT	CASSPPPGQDRPLHF
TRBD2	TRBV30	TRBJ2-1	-	TGTGCCTGGAGTGCCCCGGGGGGGGCGAACTACAATGAGCAGTTCTTC	CAWSAPGGANYNEQFF
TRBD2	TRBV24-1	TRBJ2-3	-	TGTGCCACCAGTGATACACTAGCGGGAGGGCTTGATACGCAGTATTTT	CATSDTLAGGLDTQYF
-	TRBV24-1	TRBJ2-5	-	TGTGCCACCAGTGATCGCGGCGGAACAGGGTCCGAGACCCAGTACTTC	CATSDRGGTGSETQYF
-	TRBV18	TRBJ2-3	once	TGTGCCAGCTCACCCTCAGGGATCCCCACAGATACGCAGTATTTT	CASSPSGIPTDTQYF
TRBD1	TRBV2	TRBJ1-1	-	TGTGCCAGCTCAGCCCGACAGGGTTTTGAGACTGAAGCTTTCTTT	CASSARQGFETEAFF
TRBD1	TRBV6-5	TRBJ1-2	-	TGTGCCAGCAAAGAAAACCCGGGACAGCGCTATGGCTACACCTTC	CASKENPGQRYGYTF
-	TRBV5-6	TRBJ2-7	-	TGTGCCAGCAGCTTGGGAGGGTACGGCTACGAGCAGTACTTC	CASSLGGYGYEQYF
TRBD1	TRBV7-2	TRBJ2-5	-	TGTGCCAGCAGCTTCAGACAGGGGATGTCGGAGACCCAGTACTTC	CASSFRQGMSETQYF
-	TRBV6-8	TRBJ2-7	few	TGTGCCAGCAGTCCTCAGGGCCTTGATTACGAGCAGTACTTC	CASSPQGLDYEQYF
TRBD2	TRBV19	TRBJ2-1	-	TGTGCCAGTAGTCCTCCCGAGGGGACTAGCTCTTACAATGAGCAGTTCTTC	CASSPPEGTSSYNEQFF
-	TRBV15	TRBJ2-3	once	TGTGCCACCAGCAGAGAAGGCGGAATGGCTGATACGCAGTATTTT	CATSREGGMADTQYF
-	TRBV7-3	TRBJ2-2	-	TGTGCCAGCAGCTTACGTGGGCCGAACACCGGGGAGCTGTTTTTT	CASSLRGPNTGELFF
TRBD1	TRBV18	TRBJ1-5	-	TGTGCCAGCTCATCAGCCGGGACAGGGTTCCAGCCCCAGCATTTT	CASSSAGTGFQPQHF
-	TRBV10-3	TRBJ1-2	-	TGTGCCATCAGTGGAACAGGGCAGGATGGCTACACCTTC	CAISGTGQDGYTF
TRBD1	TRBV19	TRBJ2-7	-	TGTGCCAGTAGTCTTCAGGGGGCGCGATCCTACGAGCAGTACTTC	CASSLQGARSYEQYF